A single sample is the source of the 3 T cell receptor beta chains below, sequenced in a study of CD8 T cells in Susac syndrome. Random hexamers were used to reverse transcribe an amount of about 0.45 to 1 ug RNA. A single record per CDR3 protein comes from TCRdb applying MiXCR to the immunoSEQ multiplex PCR reads. The table has roughly 140,000 distinct CDR3 sequences, over 95% seen once. Material: CD8+ T cells from PBMCs. The receptors come from a human donor with multiple sclerosis.

The chain employs TRBV28 and TRBJ2-7; possible D gene TRBD2, 6 bases. Trimming took 6 bases from V and 0 from J, leaving 12 bases between them. The CDR3 extends over 14 amino acids. Germline assignment: CDR1 MDHEN and CDR2 SYDVKM. The CDR3 spells CASRAPGDSYEQYF. The CDR3 coding sequence is TGTGCCAGCAGGGCCCCGGGGGACTCCTACGAGCAGTACTTC.

The chain uses TRBV7-9 and TRBJ2-5, with a weak D call TRBD1 (6 bases). V lost 5 bases, J lost 5 bases, and 18 bases lay in between. The CDR3 contains 15 residues. Germline V lookup: CDR1 SEHNR, CDR2 FQNEAQ (reference sequence). The CDR3 loop is CASSEFRTEGETQYF. CDR3 DNA: TGTGCCAGCAGCGAATTCCGGACAGAGGGGGAGACCCAGTACTTC.

The chain links TRBV5-6 to TRBJ2-7, with TRBD2 as a possible D gene (6 bases). This CDR3 spans 14 amino acids. The V gene lost 1 base and the J gene lost 4 bases, with 12 bases spanning the gap. Germline V gene sequence: CDR1 SGHDT, CDR2 YYEEEE. In DNA, the CDR3 is TGTGCCAGCAGCTTGAACGGGGGAGCGTACGAGCAGTACGTC. It encodes CASSLNGGAYEQYV.